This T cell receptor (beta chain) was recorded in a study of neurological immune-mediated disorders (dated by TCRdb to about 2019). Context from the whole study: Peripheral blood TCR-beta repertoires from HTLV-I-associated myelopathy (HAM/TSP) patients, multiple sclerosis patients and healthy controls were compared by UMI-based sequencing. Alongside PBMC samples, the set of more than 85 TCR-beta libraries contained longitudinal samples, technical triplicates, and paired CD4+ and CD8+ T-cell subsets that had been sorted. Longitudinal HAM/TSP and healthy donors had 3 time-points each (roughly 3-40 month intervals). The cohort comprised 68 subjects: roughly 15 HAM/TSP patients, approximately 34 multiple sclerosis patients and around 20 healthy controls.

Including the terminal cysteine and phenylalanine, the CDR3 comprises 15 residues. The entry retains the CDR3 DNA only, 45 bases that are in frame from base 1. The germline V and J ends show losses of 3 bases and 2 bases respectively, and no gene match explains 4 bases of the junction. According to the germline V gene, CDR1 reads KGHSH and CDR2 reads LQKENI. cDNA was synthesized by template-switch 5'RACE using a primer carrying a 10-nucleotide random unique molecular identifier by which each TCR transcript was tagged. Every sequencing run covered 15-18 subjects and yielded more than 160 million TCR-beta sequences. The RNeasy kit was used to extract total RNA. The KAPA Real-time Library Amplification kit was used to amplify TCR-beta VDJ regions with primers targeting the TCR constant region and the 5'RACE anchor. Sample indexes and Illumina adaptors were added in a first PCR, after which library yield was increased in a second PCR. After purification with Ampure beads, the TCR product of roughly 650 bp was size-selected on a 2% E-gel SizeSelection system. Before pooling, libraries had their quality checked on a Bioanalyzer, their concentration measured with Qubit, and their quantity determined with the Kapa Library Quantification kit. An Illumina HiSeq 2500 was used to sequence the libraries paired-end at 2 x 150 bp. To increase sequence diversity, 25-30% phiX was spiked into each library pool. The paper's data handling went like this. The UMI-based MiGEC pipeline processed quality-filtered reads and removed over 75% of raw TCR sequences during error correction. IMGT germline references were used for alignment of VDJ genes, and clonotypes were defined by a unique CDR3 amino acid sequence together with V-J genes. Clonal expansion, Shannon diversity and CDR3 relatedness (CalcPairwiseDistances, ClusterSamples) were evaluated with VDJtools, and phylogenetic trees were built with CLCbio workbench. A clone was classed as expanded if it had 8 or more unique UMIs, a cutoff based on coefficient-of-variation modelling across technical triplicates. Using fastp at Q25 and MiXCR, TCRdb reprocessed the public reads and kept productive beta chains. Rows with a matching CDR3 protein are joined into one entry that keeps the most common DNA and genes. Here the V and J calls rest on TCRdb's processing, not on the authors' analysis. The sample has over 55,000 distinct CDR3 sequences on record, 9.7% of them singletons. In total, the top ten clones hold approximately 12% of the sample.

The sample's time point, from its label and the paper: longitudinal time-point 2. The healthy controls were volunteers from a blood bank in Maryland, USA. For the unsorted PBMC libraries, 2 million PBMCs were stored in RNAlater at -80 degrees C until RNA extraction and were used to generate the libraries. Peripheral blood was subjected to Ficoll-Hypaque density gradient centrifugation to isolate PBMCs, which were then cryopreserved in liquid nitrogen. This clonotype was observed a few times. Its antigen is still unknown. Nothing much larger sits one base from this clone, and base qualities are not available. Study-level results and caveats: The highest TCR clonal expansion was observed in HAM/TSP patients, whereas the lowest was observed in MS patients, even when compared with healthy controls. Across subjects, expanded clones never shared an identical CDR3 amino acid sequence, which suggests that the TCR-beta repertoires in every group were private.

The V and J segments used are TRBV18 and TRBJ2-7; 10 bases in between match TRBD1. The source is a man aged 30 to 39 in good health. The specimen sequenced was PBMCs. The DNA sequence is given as TGTGCCAGCTCACCCGGGACAGGGGTCCCCTACGAGCAGTACTTC. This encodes CASSPGTGVPYEQYF.